The 5 T cell receptor beta chains in this list originate from one sample, sequenced in a study of Tregs in tolerant kidney transplant recipients. No antigen has been identified for these receptors. Using immunoSEQ multiplex PCR, the repertoire was profiled, and TCRdb retains in-frame clones only, with some absent. The table shows approximately 45,000 clones, with over 95% occurring only once. Sequencing input: Tregs from blood cultured with allogeneic cells. The receptors come from a human donor in good health.

The V gene is TRBV29-1, the J gene TRBJ1-5; D is possibly TRBD1 (6 bases). The CDR3 totals 15 residues. Germline V CDR1 and CDR2: SQVTM, ANQGSEA. V was trimmed by 4 bases and J by 5 bases, leaving 18 bases between them. The CDR3 DNA is TGCAGCGTTGGACAGGCGGCGGGATTGGATCAGCCCCAGCATTTT. It translates to CSVGQAAGLDQPQHF.

V gene TRBV2 combines with J gene TRBJ2-7, with a weak D call TRBD2 (5 bases). Trimming left V 6 bases short and J 4 bases short, with 16 bases between. Germline CDR1 is SNHLY and CDR2 is FYNNEI. The CDR3 runs 14 residues. The CDR3 DNA sequence: TGTGCCAGCAGCGGGGTGGGGTCTGAGTACGAGCAGTACTTC. It yields the protein CASSGVGSEYEQYF.

The chain carries TRBV5-1 and TRBJ2-5, with 12 bases aligning to TRBD2. With 3 bases clipped from V and 5 bases from J, the junction kept 2 bases outside the gene matches. Looked up from germline, CDR1 is SGHRS and CDR2 is YFSETQ. The CDR3 length is 14 residues. CDR3 amino acids: CASSSGTSGETQYF. The DNA for the CDR3 is TGCGCCAGCAGCTCCGGGACTAGCGGGGAGACCCAGTACTTC.

On this clone: A read error may account for a junction end that differs from germline. This chain uses TRBV18 with TRBJ2-7, with TRBD1 matching over 8 bases. The germline V gene has CDR1 KGHSH and CDR2 LQKENI. The CDR3 totals 15 residues. The CDR3 coding sequence is TGTGCCAGCTCGCCACAGGGGGTTGGCTCCTACGAGCAGTACTTC. Residues: CASSPQGVGSYEQYF.

This clone was seen just once. The rearrangement joins TRBV19 to TRBJ1-6; D is unresolved. Germline loops: CDR1 LNHDA, CDR2 SQIVND (reference sequence). This CDR3 spans 12 amino acids. V shed 0 bases and J shed 10 bases, with 4 bases lying between them. The CDR3 DNA follows: TGTGCCAGTAGTATAGAGGGATCACCCCTCCACTTT. It translates to CASSIEGSPLHF. The whole variable domain, remainder taken from reference TRBV19 and TRBJ1-6, is DGGITQSPKYLFRKEGQNVTLSCEQNLNHDAMYWYRQDPGQGLRLIYYSQIVNDFQKGDIAEGYSVSREKKESFPLTVTSAQKNPTAFYLCASSIEGSPLHFGNGTRLTVT.